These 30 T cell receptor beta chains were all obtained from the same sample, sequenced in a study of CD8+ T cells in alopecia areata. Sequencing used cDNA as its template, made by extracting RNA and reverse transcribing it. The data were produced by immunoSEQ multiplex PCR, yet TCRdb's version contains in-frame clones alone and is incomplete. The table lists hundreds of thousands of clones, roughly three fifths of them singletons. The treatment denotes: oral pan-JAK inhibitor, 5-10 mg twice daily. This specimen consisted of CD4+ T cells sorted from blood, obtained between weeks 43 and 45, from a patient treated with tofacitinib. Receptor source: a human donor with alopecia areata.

This chain's CDR3 is CSVELQMTNTEAFF. The CDR3 DNA reads TGCAGCGTTGAATTGCAGATGACGAACACTGAAGCTTTCTTT. V gene TRBV29-1 combines with J gene TRBJ1-1; D remains unclear. This CDR3 is 14 amino acids long. CDR1 is SQVTM and CDR2 is ANQGSEA in the germline V gene. With 2 bases removed from V and 1 base from J, the gap between germline ends came to 11 bases.

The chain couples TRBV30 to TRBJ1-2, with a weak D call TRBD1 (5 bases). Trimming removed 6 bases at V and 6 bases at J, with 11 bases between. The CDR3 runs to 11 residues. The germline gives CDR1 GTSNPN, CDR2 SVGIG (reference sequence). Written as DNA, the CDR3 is TGTGCCTGTGACAGAATTAATGGCTACACCTTC. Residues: CACDRINGYTF.

CDR3 sequence reads: CSVRDGKNTEAFF. As DNA, the CDR3 is TGCAGCGTAAGGGACGGCAAGAACACTGAAGCTTTCTTT. The chain combines TRBV29-1 with TRBJ1-1; possible D gene TRBD1, 5 bases. V was pared by 6 bases and J by 1 base, with 12 bases between. Germline lookup yields CDR1 SQVTM and CDR2 ANQGSEA. The CDR3 extends over 13 amino acids.

CDR3 in amino acids: CASSGNRGISGYTF. The CDR3 coding sequence is TGTGCCAGCAGCGGAAACAGGGGGATCAGTGGCTACACCTTC. The chain couples TRBV9 to TRBJ1-2, with 8 positions matching TRBD1. Germline V gene sequence: CDR1 SGDLS, CDR2 YYNGEE. The CDR3 extends over 14 amino acids. Unmatched junction bases numbered 8, after V lost 3 bases and J lost 7 bases.

The CDR3 protein is CASRPGRGNSWETQYF. The CDR3 bases are TGTGCCAGCAGACCGGGACGGGGGAATTCGTGGGAGACCCAGTACTTC. The chain is built from TRBV11-2 and TRBJ2-5; tentative D call: TRBD2 (6 bases). Deletions cut 6 bases from V and 5 bases from J, with 22 bases between. The CDR3 contains 16 residues. CDR1 and CDR2 from the germline V gene are SGHAT and FQNNGV.

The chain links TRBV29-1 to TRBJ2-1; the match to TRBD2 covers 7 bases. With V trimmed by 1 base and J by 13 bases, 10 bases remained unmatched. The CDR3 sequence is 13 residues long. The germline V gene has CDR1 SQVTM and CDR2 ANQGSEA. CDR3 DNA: TGCAGCGTTGAAGGTGGGAGGGTTGGGCAACAGTTCTTC. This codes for CSVEGGRVGQQFF.

The CDR3 loop reads CSVVTGGPNTEAFF. In nucleotides, the CDR3 is TGCAGCGTGGTTACAGGGGGCCCGAACACTGAAGCTTTCTTT. This rearrangement joins TRBV29-1 to TRBJ1-1; TRBD1 matches at 9 bases. Looked up from germline, CDR1 is SQVTM and CDR2 is ANQGSEA. CDR3 size: 14 residues. V lost 6 bases, J lost 1 base, and 6 bases stayed unmatched.

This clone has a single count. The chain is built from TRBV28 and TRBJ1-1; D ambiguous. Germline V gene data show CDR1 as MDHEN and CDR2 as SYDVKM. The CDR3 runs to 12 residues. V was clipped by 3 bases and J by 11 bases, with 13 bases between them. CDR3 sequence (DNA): TGTGCCAGCAGTTTGATCGGGGTTGGCGCTTTCTTT. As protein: CASSLIGVGAFF.

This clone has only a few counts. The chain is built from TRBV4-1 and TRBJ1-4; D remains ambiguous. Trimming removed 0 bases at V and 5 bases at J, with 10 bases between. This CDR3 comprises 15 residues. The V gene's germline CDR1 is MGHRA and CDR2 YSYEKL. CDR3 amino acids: CASSQDPAGNEKLFF. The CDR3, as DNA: TGCGCCAGCAGCCAAGACCCGGCGGGAAATGAAAAACTGTTTTTT.

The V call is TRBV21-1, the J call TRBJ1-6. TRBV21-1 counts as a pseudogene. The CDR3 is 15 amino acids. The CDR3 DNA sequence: TGTGCCAGCAGCAATGGGGACCGGTCCGATTCACCCCTCCACTTT. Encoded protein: CASSNGDRSDSPLHF.

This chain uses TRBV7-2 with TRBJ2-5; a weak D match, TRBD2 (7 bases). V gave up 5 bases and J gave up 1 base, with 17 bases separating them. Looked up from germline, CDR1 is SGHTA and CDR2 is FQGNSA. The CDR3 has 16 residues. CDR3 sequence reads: CASSRSWGGLQETQYF. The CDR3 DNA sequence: TGTGCCAGCAGCCGTAGTTGGGGGGGCCTCCAAGAGACCCAGTACTTC.

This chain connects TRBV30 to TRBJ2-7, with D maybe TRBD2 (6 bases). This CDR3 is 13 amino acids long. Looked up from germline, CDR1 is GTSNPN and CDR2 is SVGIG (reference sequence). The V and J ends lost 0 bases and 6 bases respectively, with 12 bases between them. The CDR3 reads CAWSVGLEGEQYF. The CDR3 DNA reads TGTGCCTGGAGTGTCGGCCTGGAGGGCGAGCAGTACTTC.

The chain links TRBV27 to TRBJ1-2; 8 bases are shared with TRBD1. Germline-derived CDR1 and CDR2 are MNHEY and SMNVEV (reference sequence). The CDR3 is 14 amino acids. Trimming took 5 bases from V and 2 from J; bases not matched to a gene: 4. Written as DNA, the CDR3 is TGTGCCAGCAGTCCCCGACAGGGGAACTATGGCTACACCTTC. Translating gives CASSPRQGNYGYTF.

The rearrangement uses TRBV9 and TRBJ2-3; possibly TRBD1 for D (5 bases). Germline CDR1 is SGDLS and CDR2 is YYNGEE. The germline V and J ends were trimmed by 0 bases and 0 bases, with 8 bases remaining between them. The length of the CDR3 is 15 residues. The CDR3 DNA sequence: TGTGCCAGCAGCGTAGGGGGCCGTAGCACAGATACGCAGTATTTT. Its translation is CASSVGGRSTDTQYF.

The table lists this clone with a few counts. The CDR3 reads CSVGDGGKGRVQYF. In DNA, the CDR3 is TGCAGCGTTGGGGACGGAGGAAAAGGAAGGGTTCAGTACTTC. J is TRBJ2-4 and V is TRBV29-1; D tentatively fits TRBD1 or TRBD2 (5 bases each). The CDR3 runs to 14 residues. Trimming stripped 4 bases from V and 11 bases from J, with 21 bases between. Per the germline V gene, CDR1 is SQVTM and CDR2 is ANQGSEA.

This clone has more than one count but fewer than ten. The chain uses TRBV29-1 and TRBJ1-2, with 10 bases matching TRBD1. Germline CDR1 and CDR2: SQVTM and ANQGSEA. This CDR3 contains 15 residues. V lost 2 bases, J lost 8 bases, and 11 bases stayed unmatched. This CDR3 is CSVELVGQGMGGYTF. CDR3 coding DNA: TGCAGCGTTGAATTGGTGGGACAGGGGATGGGCGGCTACACCTTC. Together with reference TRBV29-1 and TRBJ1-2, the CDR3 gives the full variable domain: SAVISQKPSRDICQRGTSLTIQCQVDSQVTMMFWYRQQPGQSLTLIATANQGSEATYESGFVIDKFPISRPNLTFSTLTVSNMSPEDSSIYLCSVELVGQGMGGYTFGSGTRLTVV.

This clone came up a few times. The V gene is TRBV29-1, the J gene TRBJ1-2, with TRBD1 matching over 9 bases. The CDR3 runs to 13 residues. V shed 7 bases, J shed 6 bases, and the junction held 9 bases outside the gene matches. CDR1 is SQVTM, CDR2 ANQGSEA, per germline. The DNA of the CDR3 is TGCAGCGGGGCAGGGACAGGGCTTGATGGCTACACCTTC. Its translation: CSGAGTGLDGYTF. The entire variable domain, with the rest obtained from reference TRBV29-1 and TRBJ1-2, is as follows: SAVISQKPSRDICQRGTSLTIQCQVDSQVTMMFWYRQQPGQSLTLIATANQGSEATYESGFVIDKFPISRPNLTFSTLTVSNMSPEDSSIYLCSGAGTGLDGYTFGSGTRLTVV.

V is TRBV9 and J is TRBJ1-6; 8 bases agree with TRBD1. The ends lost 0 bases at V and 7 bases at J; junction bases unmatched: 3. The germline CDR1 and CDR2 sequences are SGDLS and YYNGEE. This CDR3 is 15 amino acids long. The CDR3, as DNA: TGTGCCAGCAGCGTAGTGTCAGGGGGCAATTCACCCCTCCACTTT. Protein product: CASSVVSGGNSPLHF.

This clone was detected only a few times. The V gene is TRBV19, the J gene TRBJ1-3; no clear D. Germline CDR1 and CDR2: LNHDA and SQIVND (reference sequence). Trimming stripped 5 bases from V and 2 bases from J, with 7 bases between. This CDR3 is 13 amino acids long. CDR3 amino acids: CASSLGPGNTIYF. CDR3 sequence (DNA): TGTGCCAGTAGTCTAGGACCTGGAAACACCATATATTTT. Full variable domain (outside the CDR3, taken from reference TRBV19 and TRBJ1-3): DGGITQSPKYLFRKEGQNVTLSCEQNLNHDAMYWYRQDPGQGLRLIYYSQIVNDFQKGDIAEGYSVSREKKESFPLTVTSAQKNPTAFYLCASSLGPGNTIYFGEGSWLTVV.

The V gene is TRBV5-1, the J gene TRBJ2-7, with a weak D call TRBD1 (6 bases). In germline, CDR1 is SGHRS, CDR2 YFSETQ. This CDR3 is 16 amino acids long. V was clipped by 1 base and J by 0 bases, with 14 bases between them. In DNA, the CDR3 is TGCGCCAGCAGCTTGTCCAGGGGAACCCACTCCTACGAGCAGTACTTC. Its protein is CASSLSRGTHSYEQYF.

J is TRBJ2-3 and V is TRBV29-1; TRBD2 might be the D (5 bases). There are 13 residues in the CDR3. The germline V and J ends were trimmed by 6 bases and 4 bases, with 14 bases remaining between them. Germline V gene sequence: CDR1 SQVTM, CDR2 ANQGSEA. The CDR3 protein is CSVREQEADTQYF. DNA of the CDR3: TGCAGCGTCCGCGAGCAGGAGGCAGATACGCAGTATTTT.

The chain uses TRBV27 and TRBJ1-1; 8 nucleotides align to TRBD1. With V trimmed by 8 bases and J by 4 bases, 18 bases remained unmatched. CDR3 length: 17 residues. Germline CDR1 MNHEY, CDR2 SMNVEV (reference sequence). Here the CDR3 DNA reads TGTGCCAGCCGGGACTCTTTAACTCCACAGGGGGGCACTGAAGCTTTCTTT. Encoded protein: CASRDSLTPQGGTEAFF.

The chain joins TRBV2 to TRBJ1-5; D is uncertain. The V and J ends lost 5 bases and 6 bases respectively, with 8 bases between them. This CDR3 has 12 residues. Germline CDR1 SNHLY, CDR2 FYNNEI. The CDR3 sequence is CASSSTPQPQHF. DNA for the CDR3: TGTGCCAGCAGTTCTACCCCTCAGCCCCAGCATTTT.

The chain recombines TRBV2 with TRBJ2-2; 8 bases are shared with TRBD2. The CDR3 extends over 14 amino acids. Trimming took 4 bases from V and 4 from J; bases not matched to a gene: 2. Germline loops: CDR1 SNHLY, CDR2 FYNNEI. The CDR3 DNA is TGTGCCAGCAGTGGGGCGGGGGGCACCGGGGAGCTGTTTTTT. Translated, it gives CASSGAGGTGELFF.

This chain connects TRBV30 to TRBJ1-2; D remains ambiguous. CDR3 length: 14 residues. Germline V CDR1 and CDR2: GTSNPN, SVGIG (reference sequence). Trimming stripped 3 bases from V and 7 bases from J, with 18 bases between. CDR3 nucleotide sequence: TGTGCCTGGAGGGGTCAACTCCTATCTACTGGCTACACCTTC. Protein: CAWRGQLLSTGYTF.

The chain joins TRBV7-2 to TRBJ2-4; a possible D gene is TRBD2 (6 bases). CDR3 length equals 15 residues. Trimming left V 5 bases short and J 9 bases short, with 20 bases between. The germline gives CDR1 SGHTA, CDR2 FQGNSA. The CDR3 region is CASSPTAAGYGIQYF. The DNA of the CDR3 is TGTGCCAGCAGCCCAACCGCGGCGGGATATGGCATTCAGTACTTC. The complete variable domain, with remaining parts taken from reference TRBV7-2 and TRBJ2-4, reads GAGVSQSPSNKVTEKGKDVELRCDPISGHTALYWYRQSLGQGLEFLIYFQGNSAPDKSGLPSDRFSAERTGGSVSTLTIQRTQQEDSAVYLCASSPTAAGYGIQYFGAGTRLSVL.

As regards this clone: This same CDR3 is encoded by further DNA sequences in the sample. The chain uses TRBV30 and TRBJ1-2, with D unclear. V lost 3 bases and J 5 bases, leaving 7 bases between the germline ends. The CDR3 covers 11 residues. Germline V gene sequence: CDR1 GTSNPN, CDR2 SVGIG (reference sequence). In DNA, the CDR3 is TGTGCCTGGAGCGGGCTGTATGGCTACACCTTC. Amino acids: CAWSGLYGYTF.

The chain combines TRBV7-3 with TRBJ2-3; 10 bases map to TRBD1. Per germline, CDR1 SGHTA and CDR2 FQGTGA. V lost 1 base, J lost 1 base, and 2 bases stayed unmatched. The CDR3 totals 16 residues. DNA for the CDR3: TGTGCCAGCAGCTTAAGGGGGACAGGGGGCACAGATACGCAGTATTTT. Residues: CASSLRGTGGTDTQYF. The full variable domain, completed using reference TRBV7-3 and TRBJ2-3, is GAGVSQTPSNKVTEKGKYVELRCDPISGHTALYWYRQSLGQGPEFLIYFQGTGAADDSGLPNDRFFAVRPEGSVSTLKIQRTERGDSAVYLCASSLRGTGGTDTQYFGPGTRLTVL.

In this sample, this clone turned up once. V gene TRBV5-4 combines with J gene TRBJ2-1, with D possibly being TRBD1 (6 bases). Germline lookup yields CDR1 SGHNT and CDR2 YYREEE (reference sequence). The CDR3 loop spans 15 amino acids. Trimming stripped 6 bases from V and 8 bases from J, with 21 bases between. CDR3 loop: CASTDTRGMRDEQFF. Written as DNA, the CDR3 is TGTGCCAGCACTGATACAAGGGGGATGAGAGATGAGCAGTTCTTC.

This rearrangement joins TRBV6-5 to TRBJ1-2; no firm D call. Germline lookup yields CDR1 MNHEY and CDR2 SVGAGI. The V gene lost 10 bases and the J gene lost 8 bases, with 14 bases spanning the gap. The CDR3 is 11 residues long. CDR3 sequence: CATLRLMGYTF. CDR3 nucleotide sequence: TGTGCCACCTTGAGACTAATGGGCTACACCTTC.